The clone carrying this T cell receptor (beta chain) was seen just once. The data stem from a study of blood T cell repertoires in COVID-19. Overall study: In each case, the material was cDNA or gDNA derived from T cells, B-cell-depleted T cells, or PBMCs.

Patients at the Seattle site were enrolled during active infection and followed longitudinally. This CDR3 region has 12 residues. V lost 6 bases and J 7 bases, leaving 12 bases between the germline ends. Germline values: CDR1 MNHEY, CDR2 SVGAGI. In the authors' methods: Nucleated cell number was recorded as an estimate derived from reference gene primer amplification. Here immunoSEQ multiplex PCR was the method, and the copy in TCRdb shows in-frame clones only, minus some. V and J calls and clone size are copied from that table; D and trimming were computed from the DNA. The table lists 200,000 to 300,000 clones, approximately 91% of them singletons, with about 0.79% in the top ten.

V is TRBV6-5 and J is TRBJ1-2; tentatively, D is TRBD1 (5 bases). Material: peripheral blood. This TCR derives from a man aged 25-45 years with COVID-19, enrolled during active disease. The CDR3 nucleotides read TGTGCCAGCAGCCAAGACAGAGGTGGCTACACCTTC. It specifies CASSQDRGGYTF.